This T cell receptor beta chain was sequenced in a study of regulatory T cells in long-lasting Graves disease. In building TCR beta libraries, iRepertoire HTBI primers were used together with Arm-PCR of CDR3 regions. A single record per CDR3 protein comes from TCRdb applying MiXCR to the multiplex PCR reads. The table records about 200,000 distinct CDR3 sequences, roughly a fifth of them present only once. This clonotype was seen a handful of times. Germline assignment: CDR1 MNHEY and CDR2 SMNVEV (reference sequence). This CDR3 contains 13 residues. Trimming took 4 bases from V and 9 from J; bases not matched to a gene: 6. Time point here: newly diagnosed GD, antithyroid drugs for less than 3 months. Preparation of the TCR library used RNA extracted from PBMCs. This same sample was also taken into another study, of T cells in Graves' hyperthyroidism and ophthalmopathy. That source reports: Patients were aged 18 to 65, had disease duration under 2 months, and had newly diagnosed hyperthyroidism. Initially, a first-round RT-PCR of the TCR CDR3 employed the HTBI primer set. Most thyroid clonotypes with frequency above 0.001 were detected in blood. Ophthalmopathy and stable hyperthyroidism were told apart by a 13 V-J model.

Sample: peripheral blood mononuclear cells (PBMCs), taken at new diagnosis, from a patient treated with antithyroid drugs. J is TRBJ2-1 and V is TRBV27; 7 bases agree with TRBD2. This sequence originates from a woman aged 25-40 years with Graves disease. CDR3 protein: CASSSREGREQFF. CDR3 sequence (DNA): TGTGCCAGCAGTTCAAGGGAGGGGCGTGAGCAGTTCTTC.